These T cell receptor beta chains were read from a single sample in a study of somatic mutations in cytotoxic T cells in rheumatoid arthritis. Sequencing used immunoSEQ multiplex PCR; TCRdb keeps in-frame clones, though not all of them. This sample has tens of thousands of clones, with about four fifths found just once. Material for sequencing was CD8+ T cells sorted from blood. The origin of the receptors is an adult with rheumatoid arthritis. Each CDR3 is given without its conserved first and last residue. A D gene is named only where the DNA matches it firmly.

ATSRDGSTGELF,TRBV15,.
ASRHDPRDRGH,TRBV5-5,TRBD1
ASSLGQSSYEQY,TRBV5-6,.
ASSFGEGQSYEQY,TRBV5-8,TRBD1
ASWDYSTDTQY,TRBV19,TRBD2
ASSVDEGLADEQF,TRBV9,TRBD2
ASSPRDRPFWGYT,TRBV18,.
ASSQGGWTEAF,TRBV4-3,.
ASSERGPDTQY,TRBV6-1,.
ASSPGIDGYT,TRBV7-9,.
ASSSNSNQPQH,TRBV6-6,.
ASSQEGTSEIYEQY,TRBV4-1,TRBD2
ASSLGSGSRVEQF,TRBV5-6,TRBD2
ASGGGGGQY,TRBV6-1,TRBD2
ASSRTWTGDEYGYT,TRBV7-9,TRBD1
ASSQSQGVETQY,TRBV4-3,TRBD1
ASSLGTSEAF,TRBV7-9,.
ASSLSSGSRYEQY,TRBV27,.
ASSTTWTLQETQY,TRBV19,.
ASSLGAGYT,TRBV5-4,.
ASSALAGWGDTQY,TRBV9,TRBD2
SVYPGEDTQY,TRBV29-1,.
ASSEERGRGQPQH,TRBV6-1,TRBD1
AISESASLHEQY,TRBV10-3,.
SVLRDTGELF,TRBV29-1,.
ASSDHRGETQY,TRBV5-1,TRBD1
ASSQVADTKETQY,TRBV4-1,.
ASRLMDRDSYEQY,TRBV4-2,TRBD1
ARGEWTLHSYEQY,TRBV11-3,.